This entry describes one T cell receptor beta chain. Its antigen is not identified. The V segment lost 9 bases and the J segment 3 bases; nucleotides outside the gene matches: 5. The CDR3 is 16 residues long. Germline-derived CDR1 and CDR2 are LNHDA and SQIVND (reference sequence). Via MiXCR, TCRdb re-called the 5' RACE reads, giving one row per CDR3 protein. The sample includes about 210,000 distinct CDR3 sequences, more than 6.5% of them seen just once. This entry comes from a study of T cells after yellow fever vaccination. Study context: Fractions of low cell number were prepared using SMART-Seq v4 Ultra Low Input. Study conclusions and caveats: A large majority of primary-vaccination clones showed up again after the booster (roughly 95% CD4, around 85% CD8). A weaker but faster secondary response was observed, peaking on day 5 versus 15.

The sequencing here drew on CD4+ T cells sorted from PBMCs, taken on the day of the yellow fever booster vaccination. This receptor was identified in a man aged 25-45 years who received the YFV17D yellow fever vaccine. The rearrangement links TRBV19 to TRBJ2-1, with 16 bases matching TRBD2. The CDR3 spells CASTGLAGGGYNEQFF. The CDR3 nucleotides are TGTGCCAGCACGGGACTAGCGGGAGGGGGCTACAATGAGCAGTTCTTC.